What follows describes a single T cell receptor (beta chain). The same CDR3 arises from other DNA sequences in this sample as well. The source of the sample is a study of shared clonotypes between healthy human individuals. Only Caucasian adults living in Nashville, Tennessee served as donors. From germline, CDR1 is KGHSH and CDR2 LQKENI. The CDR3 contains 13 residues. With V trimmed by 0 bases and J by 8 bases, 1 base remained unmatched. The protocol was immunoSEQ multiplex PCR, while the TCRdb copy is restricted to in-frame clones and leaves out a portion. The sample gives approximately 1.4 million clones, about 98% of which show up once; roughly 0.4% is in the top ten.

The chain joins TRBV18 to TRBJ2-1; 7 nucleotides align to TRBD2. This sequence was found in a young man in good health. The material sequenced was naive CD4+ T cells sorted from blood. Subset defined: CD45RA+ positively selected. CDR3 coding DNA: TGTGCCAGCTCACCACCAGGGAGGGATGAGCAGTTCTTC. It encodes CASSPPGRDEQFF.